These 3 T cell receptor beta chains share one sample of origin, sequenced in a study of radiotherapy plus CTLA-4 blockade in lung cancer. Libraries were prepared by immunoSEQ multiplex PCR; TCRdb keeps only in-frame clonotypes and omits some of them. The repertoire consists of tens of thousands of clones, with around 82% occurring once and the leading ten covering around 0.9%. The material was peripheral blood, obtained from a patient treated with radiotherapy plus ipilimumab. The receptor source for this set is a human donor with non-small cell lung cancer who had stable disease on radiotherapy plus ipilimumab.

This chain joins TRBV29-1 and TRBJ1-1; no definite D call. There are 14 residues in the CDR3. Trimming removed 7 bases from V and 0 bases from J, with 15 bases in between. Per the germline V gene, CDR1 is SQVTM and CDR2 is ANQGSEA. This CDR3 reads CSALRQVLNTEAFF. In DNA, the CDR3 is TGCAGCGCGCTTCGGCAGGTTTTGAACACTGAAGCTTTCTTT.

V usage is TRBV7-6 and J usage is TRBJ1-4; TRBD1 is a possible D gene (6 bases). The germline CDR1 and CDR2 sequences are SGHVS and FNYEAQ. There are 16 residues in the CDR3. Trimming took off 1 base at V and 0 bases at J, with 9 bases between the two ends. The CDR3 protein is CASSLGGAATNEKLFF. The CDR3 DNA is TGTGCCAGCAGCTTAGGGGGGGCTGCAACTAATGAAAAACTGTTTTTT.

The chain carries TRBV7-3 and TRBJ1-5, with no clear D. Germline values: CDR1 SGHTA, CDR2 FQGTGA. With 5 bases removed from V and 4 bases from J, the gap between germline ends came to 9 bases. CDR3 length: 13 residues. The CDR3 is CASSLERNQPQHF. The CDR3 DNA sequence: TGTGCCAGCAGCCTCGAGAGGAATCAGCCCCAGCATTTT. Full variable domain (rest looked up from reference TRBV7-3 and TRBJ1-5): GAGVSQTPSNKVTEKGKYVELRCDPISGHTALYWYRQSLGQGPEFLIYFQGTGAADDSGLPNDRFFAVRPEGSVSTLKIQRTERGDSAVYLCASSLERNQPQHFGDGTRLSIL.